These 3 T cell receptor beta chains were all obtained from the same sample, sequenced in a study of cytomegalovirus exposure and HLA in healthy donors. The PCR used 60 Vbeta and 13 Jbeta primers. The data were produced by immunoSEQ multiplex PCR, yet TCRdb's version contains in-frame clones alone and is incomplete. The sample contains a few hundred thousand clones, approximately 82% of which appear only once. Sequencing was carried out using PBMCs. The receptor source for this set is a woman aged 50 to 65 in good health and CMV-seropositive.

The chain recombines TRBV7-4 with TRBJ2-3, with 12 bases aligning to TRBD2. Trimming cost V 5 bases and J 6 bases; bases outside gene matches: 9. Germline V CDR1 and CDR2: SGHVT, SQSDAQ. CDR3 length: 16 amino acids. CDR3: CASSKGLAGPLDTQYF. In DNA, the CDR3 is TGTGCCAGCAGCAAAGGACTAGCGGGGCCCCTGGATACGCAGTATTTT.

The chain uses TRBV7-9 and TRBJ1-6; a weak D match, TRBD1 (6 bases). The CDR3 has 13 residues. V was pared by 6 bases and J by 7 bases, with 10 bases between. In germline, CDR1 is SEHNR, CDR2 FQNEAQ (reference sequence). CDR3 region: CASSRQENSPLHF. In DNA form, the CDR3 reads TGTGCCAGCAGTAGACAGGAGAATTCACCCCTCCACTTT.

This chain connects TRBV4-3 to TRBJ2-2; D not certain. V gave up 4 bases and J gave up 5 bases, with 20 bases separating them. The CDR3 loop spans 17 amino acids. Germline CDR1 reads LGHNA; CDR2 reads YSLEER. The CDR3 is CASSLEIEVHGTGELFF. The CDR3 DNA reads TGCGCCAGCAGCCTAGAAATAGAAGTCCACGGGACCGGGGAGCTGTTTTTT.